Listed below are T cell receptor beta chains from one sample, sequenced in a study of graft-versus-host responses after intestinal transplantation. Sequencing was performed with immunoSEQ multiplex PCR; in TCRdb, only in-frame clones are kept and a portion is missing. Found here are approximately 20,000 clones, approximately 86% of them singletons; the top ten hold 9.4%. This material consisted of PBMCs, taken more than 220 days after intestinal transplant. The receptors come from a human patient who received an intestinal transplant, so some T cells may come from the graft donor. Each CDR3 is given with its conserved first and last residue. The D gene is left open where the match is weak. Not all rows give a size; the values are once, few, many and, for expanded clones, a class.

d_gene,j_gene,abundance,v_gene,CDR3aa,CDR3nt
NA,TRBJ1-1,NA,TRBV29-1,CSVGERMNTEAFF,TGCAGCGTTGGGGAGCGGATGAACACTGAAGCTTTCTTT
NA,TRBJ2-2,once,TRBV4-1,CASRIGNTGELFF,TGCGCCAGCAGGATAGGGAACACCGGGGAGCTGTTTTTT
NA,TRBJ2-3,NA,TRBV5-7,CASSASEASTDTQYF,TGTGCCAGCAGCGCCTCTGAGGCTAGCACAGATACGCAGTATTTT
TRBD2,TRBJ2-3,few,TRBV9,CASSPSGGTDTQYF,TGTGCCAGCAGCCCTAGCGGGGGCACAGATACGCAGTATTTT
NA,TRBJ1-1,NA,TRBV19,CASTIQGPGTEAFF,TGTGCCAGTACCATACAGGGTCCTGGAACTGAAGCTTTCTTT
NA,TRBJ2-7,NA,TRBV30,CAWSARGQPYEQYF,TGTGCCTGGAGTGCCCGGGGTCAGCCCTACGAGCAGTACTTC
TRBD2,TRBJ2-1,NA,TRBV7-2,CASLRDYSVSSYNEQFF,TGTGCCAGCCTCCGGGACTACTCCGTCAGCTCCTACAATGAGCAGTTCTTC
NA,TRBJ1-1,NA,TRBV2,CASSEVGGEGEAFF,TGTGCCAGCAGTGAGGTCGGGGGTGAGGGTGAAGCTTTCTTT
NA,TRBJ2-3,NA,TRBV30,CASATGNTDTQYF,TGTGCCTCTGCGACTGGTAACACAGATACGCAGTATTTT
NA,TRBJ2-3,few,TRBV10-3,CAIFRGLGITDTQYF,TGTGCCATCTTCCGGGGGCTCGGGATCACAGATACGCAGTATTTT
NA,TRBJ1-5,NA,TRBV10-3,CAISGGVSNQPQHF,TGTGCCATCTCGGGGGGGGTGAGCAATCAGCCCCAGCATTTT
NA,TRBJ2-7,NA,TRBV19,CASIDGRNYEQYF,TGTGCCAGTATTGACGGCAGGAACTACGAGCAGTACTTC